This TCR beta chain came from a study of OX40 agonist ivuxolimab in advanced cancers. The cohort excluded patients with autoimmune disease history or systemic immunosuppression. This CDR3 is 13 amino acids long. Trimming removed 9 bases from V and 3 bases from J, with 13 bases in between. The germline V gene has CDR1 SGHTA and CDR2 FQGNSA. Some clones are missing from TCRdb's copy, which holds only in-frame ones; the method was immunoSEQ multiplex PCR. The table includes about 75,000 clones, 75% to 90% detected once. The specimen comprised CD4+ or CD8+ T cells sorted from blood, sampled in a trial of the OX40 agonist ivuxolimab. The clonotype comes from an adult with an advanced solid tumor such as melanoma, head and neck, liver or kidney cancer. The chain combines TRBV7-2 with TRBJ2-3; unclear D gene. CDR3: CASQIRLTDTQYF. For the CDR3, the DNA is TGTGCCAGTCAAATTAGGCTAACAGATACGCAGTATTTT.